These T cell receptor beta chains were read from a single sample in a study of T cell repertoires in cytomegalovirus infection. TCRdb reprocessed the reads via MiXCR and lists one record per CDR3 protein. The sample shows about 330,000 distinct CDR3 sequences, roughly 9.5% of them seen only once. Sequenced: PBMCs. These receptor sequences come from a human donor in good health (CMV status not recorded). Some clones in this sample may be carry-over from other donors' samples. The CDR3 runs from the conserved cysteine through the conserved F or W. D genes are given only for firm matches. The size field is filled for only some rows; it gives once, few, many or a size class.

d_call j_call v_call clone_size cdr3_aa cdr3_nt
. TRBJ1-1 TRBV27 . CASSPATVWVNTEAFF TGTGCCAGCAGTCCAGCGACTGTGTGGGTGAACACTGAAGCTTTCTTT
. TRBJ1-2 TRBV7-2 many CASSPSTEATYGYTF TGTGCCAGCAGCCCCAGTACGGAGGCAACCTATGGCTACACCTTC
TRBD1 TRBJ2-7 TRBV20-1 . CSAGVTGGLGIYEQYF TGCAGTGCCGGGGTGACAGGGGGCTTGGGGATCTACGAGCAGTACTTC
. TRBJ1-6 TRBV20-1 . CSAKDWRAYNSPLHF TGCAGTGCTAAGGACTGGAGGGCCTATAATTCACCCCTCCACTTT
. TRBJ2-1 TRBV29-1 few CSVRTVGDHNEQFF TGCAGCGTGCGGACCGTGGGGGACCACAATGAGCAGTTCTTC
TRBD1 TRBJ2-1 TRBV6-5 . CASSPTTGGLEQFF TGTGCCAGCAGTCCAACTACAGGGGGCCTTGAGCAGTTCTTC
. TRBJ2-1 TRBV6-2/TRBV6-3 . CASSTGGVGTYNEQFF TGTGCCAGCAGTACAGGGGGGGTCGGAACCTACAATGAGCAGTTCTTC
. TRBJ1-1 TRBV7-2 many CASRKQGPLNTEAFF TGTGCCAGCAGAAAACAGGGCCCTCTAAACACTGAAGCTTTCTTT
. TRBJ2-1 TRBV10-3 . CAISESQGGLSYNEQFF TGTGCCATCAGTGAGTCGCAGGGGGGGCTCTCCTACAATGAGCAGTTCTTC
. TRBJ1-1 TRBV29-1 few CSVLGQPTEGAFF TGCAGCGTTCTGGGACAACCAACCGAAGGGGCTTTCTTT
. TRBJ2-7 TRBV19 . CASSIPLGGGWVEQYF TGTGCCAGTAGTATTCCACTAGGGGGAGGCTGGGTCGAGCAGTACTTC
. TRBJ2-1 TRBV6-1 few CASSERRVNEQFF TGTGCCAGCAGTGAAAGGCGGGTCAATGAGCAGTTCTTC
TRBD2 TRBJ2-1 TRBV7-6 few CASSLVVFGTSGYNEQFF TGTGCCAGCAGCTTAGTAGTTTTTGGGACTAGCGGGTACAATGAGCAGTTCTTC
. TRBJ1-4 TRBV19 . CATRETRFEKLFF TGTGCCACGAGGGAGACGAGGTTCGAAAAACTGTTTTTT
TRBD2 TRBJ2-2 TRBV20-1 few CSARRRGRALGELFF TGCAGTGCTAGACGGCGCGGGAGGGCCCTCGGGGAGCTGTTTTTT
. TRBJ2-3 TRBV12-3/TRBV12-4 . CASSLPAWGTDTQYF TGTGCCAGCAGTTTGCCAGCATGGGGCACAGATACGCAGTATTTT
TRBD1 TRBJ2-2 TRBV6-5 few CASSYLDRVPGELFF TGTGCCAGCAGTTACTTGGACAGGGTTCCCGGGGAGCTGTTTTTT
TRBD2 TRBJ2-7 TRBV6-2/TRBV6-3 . CASSGPGLAGQRARYEQYF TGTGCCAGCAGCGGACCGGGACTAGCGGGCCAGAGGGCTCGCTACGAGCAGTACTTC
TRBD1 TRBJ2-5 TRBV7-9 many CASSRGQGLEETQYF TGTGCCAGCAGCCGGGGACAGGGGTTGGAAGAGACCCAGTACTTC
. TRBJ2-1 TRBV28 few CASSPVLGSSYNEQFF TGTGCCAGCAGTCCGGTCCTAGGGAGCTCCTACAATGAGCAGTTCTTC
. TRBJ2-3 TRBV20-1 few CSARLSDTQYF TGCAGTGCTAGGCTCTCAGATACGCAGTATTTT
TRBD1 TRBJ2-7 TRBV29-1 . CSAGQGVRSEQYF TGCAGCGCTGGACAGGGGGTAAGAAGCGAGCAGTACTTC
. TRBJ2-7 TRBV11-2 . CASSSEGYEQYF TGTGCCAGCAGCTCAGAGGGGTACGAGCAGTACTTC
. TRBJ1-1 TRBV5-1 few CASSGVGWDTEAFF TGCGCCAGCAGCGGAGTGGGGTGGGACACTGAAGCTTTCTTT
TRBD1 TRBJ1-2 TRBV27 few CASGTGTGPIRTF TGTGCCAGCGGAACCGGGACAGGGCCGATTCGCACCTTC
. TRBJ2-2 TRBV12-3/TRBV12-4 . CASSWGNTGELFF TGTGCCAGCAGTTGGGGGAACACCGGGGAGCTGTTTTTT
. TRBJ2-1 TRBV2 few CASSARTPNYNEQFF TGTGCCAGCAGTGCCAGGACTCCGAACTACAATGAGCAGTTCTTC
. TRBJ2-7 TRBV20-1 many CSAVSESSYEQYF TGCAGTGCTGTCAGCGAATCCTCCTACGAGCAGTACTTC
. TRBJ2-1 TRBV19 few CASASYREQFF TGTGCCTCCGCTAGCTACCGGGAGCAGTTCTTC
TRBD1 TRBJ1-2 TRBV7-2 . CASSLALTGGGGYTF TGTGCCAGCAGCTTAGCACTGACAGGGGGGGGTGGCTACACCTTC
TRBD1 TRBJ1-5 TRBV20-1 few CSATTGEVNQPQHF TGCAGTGCTACCACAGGGGAAGTCAATCAGCCCCAGCATTTT
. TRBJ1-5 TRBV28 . CATNRALDNQPQHF TGTGCCACAAACAGAGCCCTGGACAATCAGCCCCAGCATTTT
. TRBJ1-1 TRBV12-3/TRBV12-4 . CASTRRDTEAFF TGTGCCAGCACTCGGAGGGACACTGAAGCTTTCTTT
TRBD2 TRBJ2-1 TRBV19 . CASSIASGGSYNEQFF TGTGCCAGTAGTATTGCTAGCGGGGGGTCTTACAATGAGCAGTTCTTC
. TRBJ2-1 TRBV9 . CASSVGGGRLDEQFF TGTGCCAGCAGCGTGGGGGGCGGGAGACTCGATGAGCAGTTCTTC
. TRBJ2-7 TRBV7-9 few CASSLPPVDEQYF TGTGCCAGCAGCTTACCCCCCGTGGACGAGCAGTACTTC
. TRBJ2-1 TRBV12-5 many CASGLVHSSYNEQFF TGTGCTAGTGGTTTGGTACATAGCTCCTACAATGAGCAGTTCTTC